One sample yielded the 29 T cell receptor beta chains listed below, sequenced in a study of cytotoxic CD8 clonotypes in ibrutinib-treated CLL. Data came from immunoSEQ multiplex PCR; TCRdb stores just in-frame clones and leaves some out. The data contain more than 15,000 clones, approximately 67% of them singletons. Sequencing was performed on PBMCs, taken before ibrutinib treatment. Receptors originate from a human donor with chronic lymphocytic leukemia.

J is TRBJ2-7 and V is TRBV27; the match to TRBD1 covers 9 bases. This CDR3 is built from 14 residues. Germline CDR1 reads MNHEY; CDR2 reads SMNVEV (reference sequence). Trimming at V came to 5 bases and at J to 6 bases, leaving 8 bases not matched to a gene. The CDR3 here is CASSPGQGSREQYF. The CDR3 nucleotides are TGTGCCAGCAGTCCGGGACAGGGAAGTCGCGAGCAGTACTTC.

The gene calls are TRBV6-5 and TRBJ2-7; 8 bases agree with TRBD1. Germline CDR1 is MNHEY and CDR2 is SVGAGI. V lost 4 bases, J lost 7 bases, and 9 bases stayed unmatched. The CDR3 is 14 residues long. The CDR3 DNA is TGTGCCAGCAGTTGGGGGGACAGGCCGGTGGAGCAGTACTTC. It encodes CASSWGDRPVEQYF.

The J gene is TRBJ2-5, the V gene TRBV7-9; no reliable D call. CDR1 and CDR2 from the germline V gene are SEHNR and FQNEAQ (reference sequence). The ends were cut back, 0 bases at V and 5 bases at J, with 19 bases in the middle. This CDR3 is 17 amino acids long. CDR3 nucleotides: TGTGCCAGCAGCTTAGCGGAAATGGTACTGTCGTTGGAGACCCAGTACTTC. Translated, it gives CASSLAEMVLSLETQYF.

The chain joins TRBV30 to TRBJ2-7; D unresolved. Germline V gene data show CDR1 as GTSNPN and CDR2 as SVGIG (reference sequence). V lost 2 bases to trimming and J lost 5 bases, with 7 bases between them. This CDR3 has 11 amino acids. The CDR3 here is CAWSMENEQYF. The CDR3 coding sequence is TGTGCCTGGAGTATGGAAAACGAGCAGTACTTC. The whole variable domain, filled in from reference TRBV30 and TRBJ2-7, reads SQTIHQWPATLVQPVGSPLSLECTVEGTSNPNLYWYRQAAGRGLQLLFYSVGIGQISSEVPQNLSASRPQDRQFILSSKKLLLSDSGFYLCAWSMENEQYFGPGTRLTVT.

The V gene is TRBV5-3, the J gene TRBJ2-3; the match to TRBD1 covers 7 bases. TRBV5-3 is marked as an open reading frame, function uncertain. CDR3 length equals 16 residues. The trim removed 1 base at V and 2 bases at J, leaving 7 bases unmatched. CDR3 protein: CARSLRGQDHTDTQYF. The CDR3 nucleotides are TGTGCCAGAAGCTTGAGGGGGCAGGACCACACAGATACGCAGTATTTT.

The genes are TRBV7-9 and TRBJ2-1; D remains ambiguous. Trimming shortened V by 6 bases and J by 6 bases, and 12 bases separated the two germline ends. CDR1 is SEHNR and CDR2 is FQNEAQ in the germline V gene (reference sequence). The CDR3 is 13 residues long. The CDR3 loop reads CASSMGYGNEQFF. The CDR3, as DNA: TGTGCCAGCAGTATGGGTTACGGCAATGAGCAGTTCTTC.

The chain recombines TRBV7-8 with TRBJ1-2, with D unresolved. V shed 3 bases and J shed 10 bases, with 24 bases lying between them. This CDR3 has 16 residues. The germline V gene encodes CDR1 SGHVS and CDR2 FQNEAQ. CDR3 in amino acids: CASSFYNPPSYRDYTF. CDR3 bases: TGTGCCAGCAGCTTTTACAATCCGCCGTCCTACCGCGACTACACCTTC.

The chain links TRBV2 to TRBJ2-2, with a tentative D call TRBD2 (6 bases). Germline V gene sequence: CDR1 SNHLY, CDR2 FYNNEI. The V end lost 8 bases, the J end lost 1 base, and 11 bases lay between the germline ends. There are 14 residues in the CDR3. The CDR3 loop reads CASVIGGNTGELFF. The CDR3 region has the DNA TGTGCCAGCGTAATCGGGGGGAACACCGGGGAGCTGTTTTTT. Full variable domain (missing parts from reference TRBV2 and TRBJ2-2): EPEVTQTPSHQVTQMGQEVILRCVPISNHLYFYWYRQILGQKVEFLVSFYNNEISEKSEIFDDQFSVERPDGSNFTLKIRSTKLEDSAMYFCASVIGGNTGELFFGEGSRLTVL.

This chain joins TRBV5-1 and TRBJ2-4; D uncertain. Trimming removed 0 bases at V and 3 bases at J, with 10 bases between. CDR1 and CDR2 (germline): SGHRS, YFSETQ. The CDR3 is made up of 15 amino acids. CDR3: CASSLEASDKNIQYF. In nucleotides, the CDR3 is TGCGCCAGCAGCTTGGAGGCGAGCGACAAAAACATTCAGTACTTC.

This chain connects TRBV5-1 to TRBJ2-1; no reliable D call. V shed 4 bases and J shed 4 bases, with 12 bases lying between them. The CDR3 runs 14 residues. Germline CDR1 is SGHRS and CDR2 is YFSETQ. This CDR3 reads CASSLDGGYNEQFF. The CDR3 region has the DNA TGCGCCAGCAGCCTGGATGGCGGTTACAATGAGCAGTTCTTC. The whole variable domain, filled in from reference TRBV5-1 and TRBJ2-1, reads KAGVTQTPRYLIKTRGQQVTLSCSPISGHRSVSWYQQTPGQGLQFLFEYFSETQRNKGNFPGRFSGRQFSNSRSEMNVSTLELGDSALYLCASSLDGGYNEQFFGPGTRLTVL.

In nucleotides, the CDR3 is TGTGCCAGCAGCCCCGAGGGTGGGAGGCCTGACACAGATACGCAGTATTTT. Amino acid sequence: CASSPEGGRPDTDTQYF. V and J are TRBV7-2 and TRBJ2-3; D may be TRBD2 (6 bases). CDR3 length: 17 amino acids. The germline gives CDR1 SGHTA, CDR2 FQGNSA. V was clipped by 5 bases and J by 2 bases, with 20 bases between them.

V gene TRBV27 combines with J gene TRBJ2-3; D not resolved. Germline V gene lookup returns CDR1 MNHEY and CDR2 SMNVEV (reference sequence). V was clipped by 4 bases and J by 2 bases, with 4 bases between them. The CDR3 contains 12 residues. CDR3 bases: TGTGCCAGCAGTTCGGTCACAGATACGCAGTATTTT. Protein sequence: CASSSVTDTQYF.

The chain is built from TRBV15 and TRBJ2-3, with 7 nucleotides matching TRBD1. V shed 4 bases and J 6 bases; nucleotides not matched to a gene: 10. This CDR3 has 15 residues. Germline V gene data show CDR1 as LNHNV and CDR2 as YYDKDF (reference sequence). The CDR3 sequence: CATSTSRQGRDTQYF. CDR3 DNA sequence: TGTGCCACCAGCACGTCACGACAGGGTCGGGATACGCAGTATTTT. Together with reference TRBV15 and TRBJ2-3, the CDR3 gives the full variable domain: DAMVIQNPRYQVTQFGKPVTLSCSQTLNHNVMYWYQQKSSQAPKLLFHYYDKDFNNEADTPDNFQSRRPNTSFCFLDIRSPGLGDTAMYLCATSTSRQGRDTQYFGPGTRLTVL.

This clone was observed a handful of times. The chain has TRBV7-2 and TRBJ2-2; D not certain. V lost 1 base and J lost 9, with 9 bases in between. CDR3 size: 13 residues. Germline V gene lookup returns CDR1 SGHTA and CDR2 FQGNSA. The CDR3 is CASSLDRRWELFF. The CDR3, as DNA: TGTGCCAGCAGCTTAGACCGCCGATGGGAGCTGTTTTTT.

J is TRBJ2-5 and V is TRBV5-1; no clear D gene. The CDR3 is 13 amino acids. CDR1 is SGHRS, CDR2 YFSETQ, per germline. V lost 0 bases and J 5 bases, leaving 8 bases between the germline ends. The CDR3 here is CASSLEGPETQYF. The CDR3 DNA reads TGCGCCAGCAGCTTGGAAGGGCCGGAGACCCAGTACTTC.

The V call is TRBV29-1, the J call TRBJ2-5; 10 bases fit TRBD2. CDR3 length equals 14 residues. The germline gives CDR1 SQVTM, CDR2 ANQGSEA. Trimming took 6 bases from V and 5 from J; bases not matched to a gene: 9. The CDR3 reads CSVVSGGPRETQYF. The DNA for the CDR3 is TGCAGCGTGGTTAGCGGGGGGCCGAGGGAGACCCAGTACTTC.

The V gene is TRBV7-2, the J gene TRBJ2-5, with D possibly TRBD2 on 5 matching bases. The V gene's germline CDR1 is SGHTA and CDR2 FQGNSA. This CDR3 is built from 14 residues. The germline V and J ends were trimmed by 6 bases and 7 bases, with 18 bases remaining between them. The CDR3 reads CASSSKSGERTQYF. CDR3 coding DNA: TGTGCCAGCAGTTCCAAATCTGGGGAGCGGACCCAGTACTTC.

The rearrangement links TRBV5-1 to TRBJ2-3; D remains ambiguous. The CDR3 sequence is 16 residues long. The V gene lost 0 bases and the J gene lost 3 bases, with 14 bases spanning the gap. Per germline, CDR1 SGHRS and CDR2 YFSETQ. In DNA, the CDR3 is TGCGCCAGCAGCTTGGTAGCATCCAAACGGACAGATACGCAGTATTTT. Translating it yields CASSLVASKRTDTQYF.

The DNA of the CDR3 is TGTGCCAGCAGCTTGGGGACAGGGGCGATTTCTGGAAACACCATATATTTT. It is translated as CASSLGTGAISGNTIYF. The V gene is TRBV7-9, the J gene TRBJ1-3, with 10 bases fitting TRBD1. Germline V gene data show CDR1 as SEHNR and CDR2 as FQNEAQ (reference sequence). This CDR3 has 17 residues. After removal of 3 bases from V and 1 base from J, the junction contained 6 bases not matched to a gene.

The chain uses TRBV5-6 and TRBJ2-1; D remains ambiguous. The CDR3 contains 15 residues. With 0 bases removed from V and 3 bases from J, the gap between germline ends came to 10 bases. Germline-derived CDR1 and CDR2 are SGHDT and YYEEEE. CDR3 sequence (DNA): TGTGCCAGCAGCTTGGGACGGTACAACTACAATGAGCAGTTCTTC. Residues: CASSLGRYNYNEQFF.

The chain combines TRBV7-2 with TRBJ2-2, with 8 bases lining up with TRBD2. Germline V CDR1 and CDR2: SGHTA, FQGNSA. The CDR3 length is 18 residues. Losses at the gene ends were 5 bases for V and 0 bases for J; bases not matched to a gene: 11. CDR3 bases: TGTGCCAGCAGCCCCCGTCTTACTAGCGGAACGAACACCGGGGAGCTGTTTTTT. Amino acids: CASSPRLTSGTNTGELFF.

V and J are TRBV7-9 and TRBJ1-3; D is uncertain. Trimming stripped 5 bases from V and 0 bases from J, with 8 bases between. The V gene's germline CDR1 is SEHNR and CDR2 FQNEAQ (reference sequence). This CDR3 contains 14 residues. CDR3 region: CASSPYGSGNTIYF. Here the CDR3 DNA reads TGTGCCAGCAGCCCCTACGGCTCTGGAAACACCATATATTTT.

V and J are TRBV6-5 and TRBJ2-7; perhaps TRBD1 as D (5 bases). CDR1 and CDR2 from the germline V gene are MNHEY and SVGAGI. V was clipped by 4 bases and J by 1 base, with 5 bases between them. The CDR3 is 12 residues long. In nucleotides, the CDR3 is TGTGCCAGCAGTTCAGGGTCCTACGAGCAGTACTTC. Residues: CASSSGSYEQYF.

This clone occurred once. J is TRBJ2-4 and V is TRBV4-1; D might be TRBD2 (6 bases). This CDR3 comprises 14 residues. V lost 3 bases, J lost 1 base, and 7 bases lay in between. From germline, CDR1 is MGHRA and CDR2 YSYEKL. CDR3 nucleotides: TGCGCCAGCAGCCAGGGGGGTGCCAAAAACATTCAGTACTTC. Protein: CASSQGGAKNIQYF.

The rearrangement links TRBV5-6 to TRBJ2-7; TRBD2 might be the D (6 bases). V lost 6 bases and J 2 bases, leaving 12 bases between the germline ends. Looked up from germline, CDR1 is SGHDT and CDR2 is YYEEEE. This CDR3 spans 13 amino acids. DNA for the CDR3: TGTGCCAGCACCACCGGGGGAACCTACGAGCAGTACTTC. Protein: CASTTGGTYEQYF.

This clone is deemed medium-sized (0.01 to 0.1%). The chain's CDR3 is CAILPGRLDTEAFF. In DNA, the CDR3 is TGTGCCATACTTCCGGGACGTCTGGACACTGAAGCTTTCTTT. V gene TRBV7-9 combines with J gene TRBJ1-1; a weak D match, TRBD1 (5 bases). The CDR3 consists of 14 residues. V was clipped by 10 bases and J by 3 bases, with 18 bases between them. CDR1 and CDR2 from the germline V gene are SEHNR and FQNEAQ (reference sequence).

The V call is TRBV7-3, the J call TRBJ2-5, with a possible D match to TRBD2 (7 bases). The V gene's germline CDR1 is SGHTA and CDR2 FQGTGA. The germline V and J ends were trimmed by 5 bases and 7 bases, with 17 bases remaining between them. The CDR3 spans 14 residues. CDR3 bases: TGTGCCAGCAGCCCCACGGTGGGGGGGCTGACCCAGTACTTC. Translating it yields CASSPTVGGLTQYF.

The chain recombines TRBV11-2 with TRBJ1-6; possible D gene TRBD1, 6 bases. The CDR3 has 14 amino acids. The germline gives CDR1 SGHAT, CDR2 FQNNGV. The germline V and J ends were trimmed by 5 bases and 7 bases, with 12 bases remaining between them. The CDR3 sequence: CASSPQGLNSPLHF. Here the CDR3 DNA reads TGTGCCAGCAGCCCACAGGGTTTGAATTCACCCCTCCACTTT.

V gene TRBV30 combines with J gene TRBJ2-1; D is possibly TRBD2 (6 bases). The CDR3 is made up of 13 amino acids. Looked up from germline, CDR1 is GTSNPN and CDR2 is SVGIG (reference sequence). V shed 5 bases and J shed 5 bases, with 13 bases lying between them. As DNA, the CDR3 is TGTGCCTGGGGAACCGGGAGTAACAATGAGCAGTTCTTC. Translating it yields CAWGTGSNNEQFF.